A selection of T cell receptor beta chains follows, all from one sample in a study of blood T cell repertoires in COVID-19. Assay: immunoSEQ multiplex PCR; the TCRdb copy retains only in-frame clones and omits some. The data show tens of thousands of clones, around 79% seen once. Sequencing input: peripheral blood. These receptors were collected from a human donor in a cohort sampled during active COVID-19. Each CDR3 is given with its conserved first and last residue. A D gene is named only where the DNA matches it firmly. The size of a clone is reported for some rows only, either as once, few or many, or as a class for expanded clones.

>TRBJ2-1|-|TRBV11-2|-
TGTGCCAGCAGGGGGCCCAGCTCCTACAATGAGCAGTTCTTC
CASRGPSSYNEQFF
>TRBJ2-5|-|TRBV11-3|-
TGTGCCAGCAGCCGAGGGGGGGAAGAGACCCAGTACTTC
CASSRGGEETQYF
>TRBJ2-7|-|TRBV11-2|-
TGTGCCAGCACCCCCCAGAGGTCGGGGTCAGAGCAGTACTTC
CASTPQRSGSEQYF
>TRBJ1-1|-|TRBV7-9|TRBD1
TGTGCCAGCAGCTTTTCAGGGGGCGCAAATGAAGCTTTCTTT
CASSFSGGANEAFF
>TRBJ2-1|once|TRBV7-2|TRBD1
TGTGCCAGCAGACGCCCGGGACAGTTATACAATGAGCAGTTCTTC
CASRRPGQLYNEQFF
>TRBJ2-3|-|TRBV7-8|TRBD2
TGTGCCAGCAGCTTAGAGGGCGGGAGGGCCGCCGTAGATACGCAGTATTTT
CASSLEGGRAAVDTQYF
>TRBJ1-1|-|TRBV20-1|-
TGCAGTGCTAGTTCTGGGGGCGGTTTAATGAACACTGAAGCTTTCTTT
CSASSGGGLMNTEAFF
>TRBJ1-2|-|TRBV28|TRBD1
TGTGCCAGCGGGGGTTACAGGGGGCTCGGCTACACCTTC
CASGGYRGLGYTF
>TRBJ2-7|-|TRBV7-6|TRBD1
TGTGCCAGCAGCCCGGGACAGTTAAGCTCCTACGAGCAGTACTTC
CASSPGQLSSYEQYF
>TRBJ2-1|-|TRBV15|-
TGTGCCACCAGCAGAGCCAGGTACAATGAGCAGTTCTTC
CATSRARYNEQFF
>TRBJ2-3|once|TRBV7-2|TRBD2
TGTGCCAGCAGCTTAGAGGTCGGTAGCGGGAGGGAGCGGTATTTT
CASSLEVGSGRERYF
>TRBJ1-2|-|TRBV6-6|TRBD1
TGTGCCAGCAGCTTTGGGACAGGGATTGGCTACACCTTC
CASSFGTGIGYTF
>TRBJ2-3|-|TRBV30|-
TGTGCCTGGTTACAGGGCACAGATACGCAGTATTTT
CAWLQGTDTQYF
>TRBJ2-7|-|TRBV5-1|-
TGCGCCAGCAGCTTGGCGGGTCCCGAGCAGTACTTC
CASSLAGPEQYF
>TRBJ2-5|-|TRBV4-2|-
TGTGCCAGCAGTATCCAAGAGACCCAGTACTTC
CASSIQETQYF
>TRBJ2-7|-|TRBV27|TRBD2
TGTGCCAGCAGTGGGACTAGCAGCTACGAGCAGTACTTC
CASSGTSSYEQYF